The T cell receptor beta chain described here comes from a study of blood T cell repertoires in COVID-19 (TCRdb year 2020). Notes on the research overall: Samples from collaborators originated in the United States, Italy and Spain and spanned both the acute and convalescent phases of COVID-19. The prospective study material was composed of cDNA or gDNA derived from T cells, B-cell-depleted T cells, or PBMCs. The dataset comprised deeply sampled blood TCRbeta repertoires from subjects exposed to, actively infected with, or recovered from COVID-19. The repertoires were released in a freely available public database intended as a resource for research on the immune response to SARS-CoV-2. Samples were obtained from the ongoing ImmuneRACE study (first 160 participants) and from some 1,300 subjects provided by 6 global collaborators. Nearly every sample came with metadata listing a de-identified subject ID, COVID-19 status, age in years and sex. Where available, HLA class I and class II types were obtained from metadata supplied by the sample provider rather than from assay-based typing. What the study reported, not specific to this receptor: The amount of clinical and demographic metadata varied by source and participant and was provided uncurated.

Whole blood was collected in K2EDTA tubes by collaborating institutions according to the institutions' own protocols. For TCRbeta analysis, collaborators shipped samples in one of three forms: frozen whole blood, isolated PBMCs, or DNA extracted from either of those sample types. The sample holds one count of this clone. Its antigen has not been determined. No much larger clone exists at a distance of one base, and base qualities are not known. TCRbeta CDR3 regions were amplified from genomic DNA by means of the immunoSEQ Assay, a bias-controlled multiplex PCR. On the authors' methods: Nucleated cell counts per sample were estimated from amplification of reference gene primers within the assay. To quantify the absolute abundance of each unique TCRbeta CDR3 rearrangement, sequence reads were collapsed and filtered. Productive Simpson clonality was computed per sample as the square root of Simpson's diversity index over productive rearrangements. TCRdb obtained this table from immuneACCESS and retained in-frame rearrangements with V and J assigned. These tables miss some clones; where compared with another copy, unresolved V genes account for less than half of the shortfall, and the remainder is unexplained. From that table come the V and J calls and clone size; the DNA was used to work out D and trimming. The sample table holds almost 100,000 clones, of which approximately 86% were seen once. About 9.4% of the sample comes from the top ten.

This receptor was taken from a man aged 45-65 years with acute or convalescent COVID-19. Sequences were obtained from peripheral blood.

The encoded CDR3 is CASRGGEEKLFF. The DNA sequence is TGTGCCAGTAGAGGAGGGGAGGAAAAACTGTTTTTT. The chain links TRBV19 with TRBJ1-4; matching of 5 bases hints at TRBD1 as the D gene. Measured from the cysteine to the phenylalanine, the CDR3 is 12 residues long. The entry retains the CDR3 DNA only, 36 bases that are in frame from base 1. V is shortened by 6 bases, J by 8 bases, and the region joining them spans 10 bases. According to the germline V gene (reference sequence), CDR1 reads LNHDA and CDR2 reads SQIVND.